What follows describes a single T cell receptor beta chain. What it recognizes is unknown. The sample comes from a study of cytotoxic CD8 clonotypes in ibrutinib-treated CLL. Across the whole study: Partial responses totalled approximately 24 and complete responses 2; after median roughly 68 months, roughly 14 remained remitted and roughly twelve progressed. Samples showed on average around 230,000 productive templates and around 94,000 productive rearrangements. Whole-study findings and limits: At the start, clonality exceeded age-matched healthy donors and followed circulating CD8+ T-cell counts.

The repertoire was sequenced with immunoSEQ multiplex PCR; TCRdb's copy has only in-frame clones and lacks some. This table holds approximately 91,000 clones, about four fifths found once. With 4 bases removed from V and 5 bases from J, the gap between germline ends came to 13 bases. The CDR3 length is 14 residues. CDR1 is SGHDN and CDR2 is FVKESK in the germline V gene. The material sequenced was PBMCs, taken after 12 months of ibrutinib treatment. This chain joins TRBV14 and TRBJ2-3, with a weak D call TRBD2 (6 bases). This TCR was recovered from a human donor with chronic lymphocytic leukemia. CDR3 sequence: CASSPGGAGDTQYF. In DNA form, the CDR3 reads TGTGCCAGCAGCCCCGGAGGGGCTGGAGATACGCAGTATTTT.